This TCR beta chain was observed in a study of graft-versus-host responses after intestinal transplantation. Study background: Anti-thymocyte globulin induction, then tacrolimus and steroids for around 3 years, went to all recipients. Findings of the study overall: Marrow from the recipient contained GvH clones, some of which had appeared first in ileum or blood.

The germline V gene has CDR1 PRHDT and CDR2 FYEKMQ (reference sequence). The CDR3 is 13 residues long. V trimming: 3 bases; J trimming: 4 bases; junction bases outside the gene matches: 1. In regard to this clone: Its antigen remains unidentified.

Clones were sequenced by immunoSEQ multiplex PCR, and TCRdb holds only the in-frame ones, with some missing. The table shows approximately 40,000 clones, with about 89% occurring only once. Specimen: PBMCs, collected 314 days after intestinal transplant. V is TRBV13 and J is TRBJ2-7; 9 bases are shared with TRBD1. This clonotype was obtained from a human patient who received an intestinal transplant, so some T cells may come from the graft donor. The CDR3 loop is CASSFGQGYEQYF. The DNA for the CDR3 is TGTGCCAGCAGCTTTGGACAGGGGTACGAGCAGTACTTC.